This TCR beta chain stems from a study of blood T cell repertoires in COVID-19. Individuals aged roughly 18 to 90 years were recruited from some 26 US areas. Sequencing was performed with immunoSEQ multiplex PCR; in TCRdb, only in-frame clones are kept and a portion is missing. The data show about 280,000 clones, 89% seen once. Sequencing was performed on PBMCs or T cells enriched from blood (not recorded which). This TCR derives from a woman aged 55-69 years who had recovered from COVID-19.

Here the CDR3 reads CASSLFSGGGSYNEQFF. CDR3 bases: TGTGCCAGCAGTTTATTTTCCGGCGGGGGCTCCTACAATGAGCAGTTCTTC. V and J are TRBV27 and TRBJ2-1; TRBD2 matches at 7 bases. This CDR3 has 17 residues. Germline V gene data show CDR1 as MNHEY and CDR2 as SMNVEV (reference sequence). V trimming: 1 base; J trimming: 0 bases; junction bases outside the gene matches: 6.